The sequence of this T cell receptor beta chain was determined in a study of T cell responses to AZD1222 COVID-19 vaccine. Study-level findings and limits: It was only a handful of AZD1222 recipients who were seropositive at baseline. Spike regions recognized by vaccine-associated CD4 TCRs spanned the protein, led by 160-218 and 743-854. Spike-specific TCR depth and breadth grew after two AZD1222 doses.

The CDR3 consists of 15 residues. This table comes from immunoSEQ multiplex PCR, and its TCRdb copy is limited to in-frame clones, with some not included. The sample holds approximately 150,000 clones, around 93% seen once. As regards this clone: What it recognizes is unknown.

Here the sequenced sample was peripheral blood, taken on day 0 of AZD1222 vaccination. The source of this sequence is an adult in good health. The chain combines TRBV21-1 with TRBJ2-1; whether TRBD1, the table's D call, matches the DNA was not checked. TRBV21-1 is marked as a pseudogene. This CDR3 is CASTQGRATYNEQFF. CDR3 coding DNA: TGTGCCAGCACTCAGGGCAGGGCAACCTACAATGAGCAGTTCTTC.